A single sample is the source of the 8 T cell receptor beta chains below, sequenced in a study of T cells in Graves' hyperthyroidism and ophthalmopathy. What was amplified from RNA transcripts were TCR beta CDR3 regions. During a first-round RT-PCR of the TCR CDR3, the HTBI primer set was used. In TCRdb, the multiplex PCR reads were re-called with MiXCR into one record per CDR3 protein. The top ten hold around a third of the sample, which has under 450,000 distinct CDR3 sequences, approximately 18% seen once. Source material: blood. These receptors were taken from a woman in her 30s with Graves' hyperthyroidism that later progressed to Graves' ophthalmopathy.

The J gene is TRBJ1-3, the V gene TRBV5-6; a weak D match, TRBD1 (6 bases). Germline CDR1 SGHDT, CDR2 YYEEEE. This CDR3 has 19 residues. Trimming took 0 bases from V and 0 from J, leaving 19 bases between them. The CDR3 DNA is TGTGCCAGCAGCTTGGAGGGCGGCGGGGGGCCCCTCTCTGGAAACACCATATATTTT. Protein sequence: CASSLEGGGGPLSGNTIYF.

In its sample, this clonotype was seen a few times. CDR3 coding DNA: TGTGCCAGCAGTGAAATTCACTCTGGGGCCAACGTCCTGACTTTC. Translated: CASSEIHSGANVLTF. The V gene is TRBV6-1, the J gene TRBJ2-6; D ambiguous. Germline CDR1 and CDR2: MNHNS and SASEGT. This CDR3 contains 15 residues. Trimming removed 2 bases at V and 0 bases at J, with 5 bases between.

This clonotype was detected ten times or more. V gene TRBV7-2 combines with J gene TRBJ2-7; tentatively, D is TRBD1 (5 bases). CDR3 size: 13 residues. The V gene lost 2 bases and the J gene lost 6 bases, with 11 bases spanning the gap. Germline V CDR1 and CDR2: SGHTA, FQGNSA. The CDR3 loop is CASSLYRGTEQYF. In DNA form, the CDR3 reads TGTGCCAGCAGCTTATATAGGGGCACCGAGCAGTACTTC.

In its sample, this clonotype was seen many times. This rearrangement joins TRBV24-1 to TRBJ2-5, with D unresolved. Germline loops: CDR1 KGHDR, CDR2 SFDVKD. This CDR3 region has 14 residues. Trimming stripped 7 bases from V and 1 base from J, with 12 bases between. The CDR3 sequence: CATSETGPQETQYF. The CDR3 nucleotides read TGTGCCACCAGCGAAACCGGACCCCAAGAGACCCAGTACTTC.

This clonotype was found a few times. The V gene is TRBV10-3, the J gene TRBJ1-6; D is ambiguous. Germline CDR1 and CDR2: ENHRY and SYGVKD. This CDR3 contains 15 residues. V was shortened by 4 bases and J by 6 bases, with 13 bases between the two germline ends. The CDR3 bases are TGTGCCATCAGTGTAGAAGGGCACCTTAATTCACCCCTCCACTTT. Translated: CAISVEGHLNSPLHF.

This rearrangement joins TRBV5-1 to TRBJ1-2; 8 bases align to TRBD1. With 4 bases clipped from V and 8 bases from J, the junction kept 10 bases outside the gene matches. From germline, CDR1 is SGHRS and CDR2 YFSETQ. CDR3 length: 14 residues. The CDR3, as DNA: TGCGCCAGCAGCAGTGGCCGGGACAGGCGCGGCTACACCTTC. Translation gives CASSSGRDRRGYTF.

At least ten counts were recorded for this clonotype. The V and J genes are TRBV2 and TRBJ1-5, with D tentatively TRBD1 (5 bases). The CDR3 consists of 15 residues. The germline V gene has CDR1 SNHLY and CDR2 FYNNEI. V lost 3 bases and J 0 bases, leaving 9 bases between the germline ends. The CDR3 coding sequence is TGTGCCAGCAGTGAGGGGCATTATAGCAATCAGCCCCAGCATTTT. Residues: CASSEGHYSNQPQHF.

V is TRBV28 and J is TRBJ1-2; the D gene is possibly TRBD1 (5 bases). CDR3 length equals 14 residues. Germline values: CDR1 MDHEN, CDR2 SYDVKM. V dropped 1 base and J dropped 7 bases, with 13 bases sitting between them. CDR3 DNA sequence: TGTGCCAGCAGTTTATCCATCCACAGGAGTGGCTACACCTTC. Amino acids: CASSLSIHRSGYTF.